This T cell receptor beta chain comes out of a study of T cell repertoires in cytomegalovirus infection (dated by TCRdb to between 2018 and 2020). Describing the broader study: The HLA type of each donor mattered for the analysis, because public TCR beta signatures pointed to carriage of CMV infection along with the matching HLA type.

TCRdb records Illumina HiSeq 1500 as the sequencer. Clones were called with MiXCR by TCRdb after fastp trimmed the public reads at Q25, and only in-frame beta chains were retained. CDR3 protein duplicates are merged, each entry listing the most common genes and DNA. In all, the sample holds approximately 500,000 distinct CDR3 sequences, and around 11% of those were seen once. The ten largest account for about 10% of the sample. This clonotype has more than one count but fewer than ten. Its specific antigen is unknown. No per-base quality is available; no much larger clone lies one base away. What the research found in general, with its limitations: Carriers of CMV infection plus the relevant HLA type were discriminated by the cumulative frequency of public TCR beta family members in the study cohort and in an independent roughly 350-donor cohort. The ex vivo response was dominated by HLA-C-restricted CMV-specific TCR beta clonotypes, and the single most frequent clonotype in two of eight donors was supplied by these HLA-C-restricted clonotypes.

CDR1 and CDR2 were assigned from the germline V gene (reference sequence) as LGHDT and YNNKEL. V is pared back by 2 bases and J by 3 bases, with 14 bases lying between the germline termini. Spanning cysteine to phenylalanine, the CDR3 consists of 16 amino acids. Left in the record is the CDR3 DNA by itself, 48 bases read in frame from the first base. The source is a human donor in good health (CMV status not recorded). Some clones in this sample may be carry-over from other donors' samples. The rearranged segments are TRBV3-1 and TRBJ1-5; confidence is insufficient to name the D gene. The sample comprised PBMCs. The CDR3 corresponds to CASSQYGPIANQPQHF. The DNA sequence is TGTGCCAGCAGCCAATACGGCCCTATAGCCAATCAGCCCCAGCATTTT.